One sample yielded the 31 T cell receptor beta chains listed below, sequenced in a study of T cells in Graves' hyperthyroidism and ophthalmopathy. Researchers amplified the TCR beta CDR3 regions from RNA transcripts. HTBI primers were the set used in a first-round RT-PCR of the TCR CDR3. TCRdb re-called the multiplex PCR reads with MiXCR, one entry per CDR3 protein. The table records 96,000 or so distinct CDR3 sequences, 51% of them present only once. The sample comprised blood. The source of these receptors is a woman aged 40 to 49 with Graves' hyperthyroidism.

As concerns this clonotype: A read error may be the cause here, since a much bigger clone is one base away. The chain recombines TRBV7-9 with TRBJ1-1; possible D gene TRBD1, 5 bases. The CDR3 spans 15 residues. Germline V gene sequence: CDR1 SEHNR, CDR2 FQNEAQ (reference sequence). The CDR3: CASSQNKDSAGEACF. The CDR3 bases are TGCGCCAGCAGCCAAAATAAGGACTCCGCGGGGGAAGCTTGCTTT.

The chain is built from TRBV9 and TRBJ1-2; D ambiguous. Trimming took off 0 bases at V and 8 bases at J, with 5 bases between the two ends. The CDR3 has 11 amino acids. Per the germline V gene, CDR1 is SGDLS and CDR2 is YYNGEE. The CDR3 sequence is CASSVGVGYTF. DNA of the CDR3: TGTGCCAGCAGCGTAGGTGTAGGCTACACCTTC.

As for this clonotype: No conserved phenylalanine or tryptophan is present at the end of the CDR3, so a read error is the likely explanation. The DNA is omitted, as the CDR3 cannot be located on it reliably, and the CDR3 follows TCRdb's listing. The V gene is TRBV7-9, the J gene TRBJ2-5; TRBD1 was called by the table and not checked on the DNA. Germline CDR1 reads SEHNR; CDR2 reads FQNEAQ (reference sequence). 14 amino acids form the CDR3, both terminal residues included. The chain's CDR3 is CASSRGDNQETQCS.

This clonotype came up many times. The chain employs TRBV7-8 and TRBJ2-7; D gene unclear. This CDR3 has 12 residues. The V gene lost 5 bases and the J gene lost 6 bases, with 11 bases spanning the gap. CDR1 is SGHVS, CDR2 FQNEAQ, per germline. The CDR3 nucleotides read TGTGCCAGCAGCCAAGGATCGGTCGAGCAGTACTTC. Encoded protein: CASSQGSVEQYF.

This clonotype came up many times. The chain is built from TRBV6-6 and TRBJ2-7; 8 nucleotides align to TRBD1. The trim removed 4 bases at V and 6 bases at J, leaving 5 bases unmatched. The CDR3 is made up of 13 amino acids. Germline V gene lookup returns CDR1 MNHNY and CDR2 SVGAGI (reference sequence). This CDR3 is CASSWTGKSEQYF. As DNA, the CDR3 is TGTGCCAGCAGTTGGACAGGGAAGAGCGAGCAGTACTTC.

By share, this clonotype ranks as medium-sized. CDR3 bases: TGCGCCAGCAGCCAAGAGTCGGTGGGGGGTTACGAGCAGTACTTC. Amino acid sequence: CASSQESVGGYEQYF. The chain carries TRBV4-1 and TRBJ2-7, with TRBD2 as a possible D gene (6 bases). The length of the CDR3 is 15 residues. V lost 0 bases, J lost 4 bases, and 13 bases lay in between. CDR1 MGHRA and CDR2 YSYEKL come from the germline V gene.

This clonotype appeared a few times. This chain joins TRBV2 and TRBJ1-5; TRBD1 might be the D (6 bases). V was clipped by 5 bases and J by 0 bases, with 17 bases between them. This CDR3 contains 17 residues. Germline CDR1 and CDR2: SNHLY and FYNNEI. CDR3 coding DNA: TGTGCCAGCAGTTTACAGGGCTCCCGAGGTAGCAATCAGCCCCAGCATTTT. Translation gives CASSLQGSRGSNQPQHF.

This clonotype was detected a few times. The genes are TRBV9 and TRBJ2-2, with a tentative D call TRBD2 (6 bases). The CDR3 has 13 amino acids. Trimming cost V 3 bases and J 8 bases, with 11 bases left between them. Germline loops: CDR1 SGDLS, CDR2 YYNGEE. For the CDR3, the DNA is TGTGCCAGCAGCGCAGGTGGACTAGGGGAGCTGTTTTTT. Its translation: CASSAGGLGELFF.

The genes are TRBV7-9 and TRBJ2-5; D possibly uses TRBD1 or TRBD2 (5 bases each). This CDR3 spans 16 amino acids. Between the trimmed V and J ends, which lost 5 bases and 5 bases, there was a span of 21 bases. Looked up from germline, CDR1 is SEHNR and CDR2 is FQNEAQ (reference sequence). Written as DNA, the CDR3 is TGTGCCAGCAGCCGGGACCAGGGTTGGGTCGGGGAGACCCAGTACTTC. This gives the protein CASSRDQGWVGETQYF.

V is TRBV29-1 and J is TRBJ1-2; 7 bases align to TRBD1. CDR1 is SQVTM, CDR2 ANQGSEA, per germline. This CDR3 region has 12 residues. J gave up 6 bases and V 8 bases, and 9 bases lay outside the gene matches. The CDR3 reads CSLAQGRDGYTF. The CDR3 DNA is TGCAGCTTGGCACAGGGGCGGGATGGCTACACCTTC.

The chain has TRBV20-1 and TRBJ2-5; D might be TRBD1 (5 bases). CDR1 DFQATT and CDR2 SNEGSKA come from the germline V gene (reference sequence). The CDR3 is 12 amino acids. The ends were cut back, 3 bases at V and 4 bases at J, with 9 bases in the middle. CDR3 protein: CSARKRGETQYF. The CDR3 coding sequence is TGCAGTGCTAGGAAAAGGGGAGAGACCCAGTACTTC.

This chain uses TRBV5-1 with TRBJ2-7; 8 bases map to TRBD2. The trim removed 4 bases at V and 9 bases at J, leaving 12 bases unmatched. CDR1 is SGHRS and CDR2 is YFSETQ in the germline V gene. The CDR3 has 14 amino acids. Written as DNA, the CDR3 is TGCGCCAGCAGCCCCGGCGGCGGGAGGACTGGGCAGTACTTC. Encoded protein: CASSPGGGRTGQYF.

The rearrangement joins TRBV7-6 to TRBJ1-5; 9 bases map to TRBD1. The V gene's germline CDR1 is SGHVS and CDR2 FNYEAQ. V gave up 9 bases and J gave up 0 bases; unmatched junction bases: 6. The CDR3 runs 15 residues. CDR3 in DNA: TGTGCCAGTCGCGGGACAGGGAATAGCAATCAGCCCCAGCATTTT. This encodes CASRGTGNSNQPQHF.

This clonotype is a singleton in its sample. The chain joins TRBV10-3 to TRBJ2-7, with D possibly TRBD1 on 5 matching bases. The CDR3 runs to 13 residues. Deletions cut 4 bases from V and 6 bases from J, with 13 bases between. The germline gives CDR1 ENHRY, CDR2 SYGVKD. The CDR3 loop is CAISGVQACEQYF. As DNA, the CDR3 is TGTGCCATCAGTGGCGTACAGGCCTGCGAGCAGTACTTC.

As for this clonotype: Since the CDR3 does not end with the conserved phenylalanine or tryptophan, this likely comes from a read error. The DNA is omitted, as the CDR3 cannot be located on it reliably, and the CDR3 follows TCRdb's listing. CDR3 sequence reads: CASIPSGRPT. V is TRBV2 and J is TRBJ1-3. The CDR3 adds up to 10 amino acids, both ends counted. Germline CDR1 SNHLY, CDR2 FYNNEI.

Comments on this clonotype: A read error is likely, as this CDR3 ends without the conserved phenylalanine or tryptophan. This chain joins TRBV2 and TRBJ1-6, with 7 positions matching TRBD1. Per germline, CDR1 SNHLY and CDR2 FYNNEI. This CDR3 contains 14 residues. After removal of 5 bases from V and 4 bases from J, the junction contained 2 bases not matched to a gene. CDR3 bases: TGTGCCAGCAGTACGACAGGGTATAATTCACCCCTCCACTCT. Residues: CASSTTGYNSPLHS.

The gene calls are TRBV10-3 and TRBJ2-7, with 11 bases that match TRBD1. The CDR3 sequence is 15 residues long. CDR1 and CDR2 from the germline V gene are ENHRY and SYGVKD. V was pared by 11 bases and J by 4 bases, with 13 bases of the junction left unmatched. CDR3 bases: TGTGCCGCCATCGCCGGACAGGGGGCCGGGTACGAGCAGTACTTC. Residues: CAAIAGQGAGYEQYF.

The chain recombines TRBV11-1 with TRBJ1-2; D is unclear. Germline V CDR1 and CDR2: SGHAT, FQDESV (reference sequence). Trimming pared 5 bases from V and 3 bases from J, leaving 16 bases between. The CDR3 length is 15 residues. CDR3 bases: TGTGCCAGCAGCGCCCAGTACGGGCAGCACTATGGCTACACCTTC. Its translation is CASSAQYGQHYGYTF.

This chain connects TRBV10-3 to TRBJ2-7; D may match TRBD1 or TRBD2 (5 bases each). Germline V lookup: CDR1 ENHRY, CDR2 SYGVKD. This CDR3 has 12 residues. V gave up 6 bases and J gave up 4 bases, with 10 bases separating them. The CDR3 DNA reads TGTGCCATCAGGGGACGGGGTTACGAGCAGTACTTC. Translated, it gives CAIRGRGYEQYF.

As DNA, the CDR3 is TGCGCCAGCAGCTTGAGGGACAGGGAGGAAAAACTGTTTTTT. Translating it yields CASSLRDREEKLFF. This chain uses TRBV5-1 with TRBJ1-4; 9 bases match TRBD1. Trimming took 1 base from V and 8 from J; bases not matched to a gene: 3. CDR3 length: 14 amino acids. The germline V gene has CDR1 SGHRS and CDR2 YFSETQ. The whole variable domain, filled in from reference TRBV5-1 and TRBJ1-4, reads KAGVTQTPRYLIKTRGQQVTLSCSPISGHRSVSWYQQTPGQGLQFLFEYFSETQRNKGNFPGRFSGRQFSNSRSEMNVSTLELGDSALYLCASSLRDREEKLFFGSGTQLSVL.

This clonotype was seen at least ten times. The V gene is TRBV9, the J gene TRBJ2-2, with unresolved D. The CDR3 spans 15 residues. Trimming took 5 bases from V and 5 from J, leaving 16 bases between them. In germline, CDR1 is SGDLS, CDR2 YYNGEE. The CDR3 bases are TGTGCCAGCAGACGTAATCAATTCGAAACCGGGGAGCTGTTTTTT. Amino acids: CASRRNQFETGELFF.

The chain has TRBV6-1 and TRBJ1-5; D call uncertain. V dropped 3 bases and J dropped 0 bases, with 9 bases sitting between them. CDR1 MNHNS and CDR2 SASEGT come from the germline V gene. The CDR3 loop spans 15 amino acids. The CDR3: CASSDPAYSNQPQHF. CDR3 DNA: TGTGCCAGCAGTGATCCAGCTTATAGCAATCAGCCCCAGCATTTT.

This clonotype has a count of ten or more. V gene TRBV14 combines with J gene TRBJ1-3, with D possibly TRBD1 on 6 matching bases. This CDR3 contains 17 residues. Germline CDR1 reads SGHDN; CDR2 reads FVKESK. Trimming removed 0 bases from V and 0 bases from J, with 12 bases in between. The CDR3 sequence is CASSQDGDRYSGNTIYF. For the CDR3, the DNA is TGTGCCAGCAGCCAAGACGGAGACAGGTACTCTGGAAACACCATATATTTT.

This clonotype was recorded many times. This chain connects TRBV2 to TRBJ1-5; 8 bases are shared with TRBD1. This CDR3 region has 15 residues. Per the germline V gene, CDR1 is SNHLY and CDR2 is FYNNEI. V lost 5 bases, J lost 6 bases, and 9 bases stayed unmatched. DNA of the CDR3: TGTGCCAGCAGTTTATCAGCAGGGGGCCTTCAGCCCCAGCATTTT. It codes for CASSLSAGGLQPQHF.

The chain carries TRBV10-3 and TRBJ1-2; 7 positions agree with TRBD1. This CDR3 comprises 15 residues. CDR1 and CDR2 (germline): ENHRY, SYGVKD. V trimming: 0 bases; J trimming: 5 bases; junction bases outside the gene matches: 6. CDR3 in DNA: TGTGCCATCAGTGAGTCATCGGGGGACAGTTATGGCTACACCTTC. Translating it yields CAISESSGDSYGYTF.

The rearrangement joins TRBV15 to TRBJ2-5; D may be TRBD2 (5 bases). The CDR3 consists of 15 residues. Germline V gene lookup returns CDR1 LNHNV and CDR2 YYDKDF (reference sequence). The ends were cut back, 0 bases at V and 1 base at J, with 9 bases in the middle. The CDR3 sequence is CATSRERATQETQYF. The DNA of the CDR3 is TGTGCCACCAGCAGAGAGAGGGCAACCCAAGAGACCCAGTACTTC.

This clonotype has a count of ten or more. Here the CDR3 DNA reads TGCGCCAGCAGCTTGGCACCGACAGGGGGCCAAGAGACCCAGTACTTC. Translating it yields CASSLAPTGGQETQYF. The rearrangement links TRBV5-1 to TRBJ2-5; 9 nucleotides line up with TRBD1. CDR1 is SGHRS, CDR2 YFSETQ, per germline. CDR3 length equals 16 residues. Trimming at V came to 0 bases and at J to 1 base, leaving 4 bases not matched to a gene.

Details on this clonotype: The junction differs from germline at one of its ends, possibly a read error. CDR3 nucleotides: TGTGCCAGCAGTGTCTCCACAGGGGGACTGGGGGCTGTTTTT. Its translation is CASSVSTGGLGAVF. The chain is built from TRBV2 and TRBJ2-2; 8 nucleotides line up with TRBD1. The germline gives CDR1 SNHLY, CDR2 FYNNEI. The CDR3 has 14 residues. The full variable domain, in which reference TRBV2 and TRBJ2-2 provide the parts outside the CDR3, is EPEVTQTPSHQVTQMGQEVILRCVPISNHLYFYWYRQILGQKVEFLVSFYNNEISEKSEIFDDQFSVERPDGSNFTLKIRSTKLEDSAMYFCASSVSTGGLGAVFGEGSRLTVL.

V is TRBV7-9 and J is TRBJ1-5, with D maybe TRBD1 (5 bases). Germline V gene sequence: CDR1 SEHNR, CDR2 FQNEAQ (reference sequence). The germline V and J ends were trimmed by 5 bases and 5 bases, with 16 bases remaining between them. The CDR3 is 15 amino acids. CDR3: CASSTVSQGDQPQHF. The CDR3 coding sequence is TGTGCCAGCAGCACTGTCAGCCAAGGGGATCAGCCCCAGCATTTT.

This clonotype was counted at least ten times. CDR3 sequence: CASSRTSGTNTGELFF. The CDR3 DNA sequence: TGTGCCAGCAGCCGGACTAGCGGGACGAACACCGGGGAGCTGTTTTTT. The chain links TRBV7-3 to TRBJ2-2; 12 nucleotides agree with TRBD2. This CDR3 spans 16 amino acids. Germline lookup yields CDR1 SGHTA and CDR2 FQGTGA. V lost 5 bases, J lost 0 bases, and 1 base stayed unmatched.

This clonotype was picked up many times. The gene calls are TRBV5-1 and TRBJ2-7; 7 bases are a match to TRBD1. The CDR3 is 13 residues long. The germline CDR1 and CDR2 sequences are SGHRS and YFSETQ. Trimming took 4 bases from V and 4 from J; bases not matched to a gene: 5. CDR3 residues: CASSHETGYEQYF. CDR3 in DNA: TGCGCCAGCAGCCACGAGACAGGGTACGAGCAGTACTTC.